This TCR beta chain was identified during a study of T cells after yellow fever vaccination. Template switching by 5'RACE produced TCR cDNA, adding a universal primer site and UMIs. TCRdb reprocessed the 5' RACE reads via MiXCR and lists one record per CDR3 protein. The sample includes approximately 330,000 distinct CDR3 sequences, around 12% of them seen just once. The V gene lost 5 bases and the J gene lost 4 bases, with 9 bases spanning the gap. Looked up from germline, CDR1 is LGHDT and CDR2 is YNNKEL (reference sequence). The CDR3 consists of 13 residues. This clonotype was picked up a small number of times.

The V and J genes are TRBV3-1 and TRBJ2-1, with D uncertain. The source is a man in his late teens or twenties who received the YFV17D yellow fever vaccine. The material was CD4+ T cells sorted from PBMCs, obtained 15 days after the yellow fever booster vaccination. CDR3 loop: CASSGLEYNEQFF. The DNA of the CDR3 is TGTGCCAGCAGCGGGCTAGAATACAATGAGCAGTTCTTC.